This T cell receptor (beta chain) was sequenced for a study of blood T cell repertoires in COVID-19. Study information: Acute and convalescent COVID-19 specimens originated in the United States, Italy and Spain. In each case, the material was cDNA or gDNA derived from T cells, B-cell-depleted T cells, or PBMCs.

As processed by the authors: Reference gene primer amplification gave nucleated cell count estimates. This table comes from immunoSEQ multiplex PCR, and its TCRdb copy is limited to in-frame clones, with some not included. Clone size and V and J calls were adopted from that table, with D and trimming inferred from the DNA. The profile shows roughly 250,000 clones, more than 85% of them singletons. The germline V gene encodes CDR1 SGHRS and CDR2 YFSETQ. The length of the CDR3 is 12 residues. The V end lost 7 bases, the J end lost 3 bases, and 10 bases lay between the germline ends. J is TRBJ1-2 and V is TRBV5-1; tentative D call: TRBD1 (5 bases). This receptor was obtained from a man aged 30 to 45 with acute or convalescent COVID-19. Material: peripheral blood. CDR3 nucleotide sequence: TGCGCCAGCGGGGCTGGATACTATGGCTACACCTTC. Its protein is CASGAGYYGYTF.